Listed below are T cell receptor beta chains from one sample, sequenced in a study of T cell responses to AZD1222 COVID-19 vaccine. Produced via immunoSEQ multiplex PCR; TCRdb's table is partial and in-frame only. There are about 140,000 clones in the sample; 75% to 90% occur only once, and 7.5% to 8.5% lies in the top ten. The sample was peripheral blood, taken on day 0 of AZD1222 vaccination. The origin of the receptors is an adult in good health. The CDR3 runs from the conserved cysteine through the conserved F or W. The D gene is left open where the match is weak. Not all rows give a size; the values are once, few, many and, for expanded clones, a class.

J	size	D	V	CDR3	DNA
TRBJ2-7	NA	TRBD1	TRBV23-1	CASRDRRYLSYEQYF	TGCGCCAGCCGGGACAGGCGTTACCTCTCCTACGAGCAGTACTTC
TRBJ2-1	NA	TRBD2	TRBV7-9	CASSPSGSHNEQFF	TGTGCCAGCAGCCCTAGCGGGAGTCATAATGAGCAGTTCTTC
TRBJ2-7	NA	NA	TRBV7-9	CASSFSRDTYEQYF	TGTGCCAGCAGCTTTAGCAGGGACACCTACGAGCAGTACTTC
TRBJ1-4	NA	NA	TRBV18	CASSPKGERAPTNEKLFF	TGTGCCAGCTCACCAAAAGGGGAGAGGGCCCCAACTAATGAAAAACTGTTTTTT
TRBJ1-1	NA	TRBD1	TRBV6-5	CASRPQTGADAFF	TGTGCCAGCAGACCTCAAACAGGGGCCGACGCTTTCTTT
TRBJ2-2	once	NA	TRBV24-1	CATSDWTNTGELFF	TGTGCCACCAGTGACTGGACGAACACCGGGGAGCTGTTTTTT
TRBJ1-3	NA	NA	TRBV7-2	CASSFTSSGNTIYF	TGTGCCAGCAGCTTTACAAGCTCTGGAAACACCATATATTTT
TRBJ2-2	NA	NA	TRBV3-1/TRBV3-2	CASSPERGTANTGELFF	TGTGCCAGCAGTCCGGAACGGGGGACGGCGAACACCGGGGAGCTGTTTTTT
TRBJ1-1	NA	NA	TRBV6-2/TRBV6-3	CASSYSETALNTEAFF	TGTGCCAGCAGTTACTCGGAAACAGCCCTGAACACTGAAGCTTTCTTT
TRBJ2-7	NA	NA	TRBV9	CASSPRVSSYEQYF	TGTGCCAGCAGCCCACGTGTCAGCTCCTACGAGCAGTACTTC
TRBJ2-1	NA	NA	TRBV4-2	CASSREGNEQFF	TGTGCCAGCAGCCGCGAAGGGAATGAGCAGTTCTTC
TRBJ2-3	few	TRBD2	TRBV6-1	CASSEPAGGTDTQYF	TGTGCCAGCAGTGAACCTGCGGGGGGCACAGATACGCAGTATTTT
TRBJ2-3	NA	TRBD2	TRBV5-1	CASSIGGSGTDTQYF	TGCGCCAGCAGCATCGGGGGGTCCGGGACAGATACGCAGTATTTT
TRBJ1-3	NA	NA	TRBV19	CASIAGATDTIYF	TGTGCCAGTATAGCAGGGGCCACGGACACCATATATTTT
TRBJ2-7	NA	TRBD2	TRBV10-1	CASAGAGKPYEQYF	TGCGCCAGCGCCGGAGCGGGAAAGCCCTACGAGCAGTACTTC
TRBJ1-1	NA	NA	TRBV12-3/TRBV12-4	CASSLGGGVAFF	TGTGCCAGCAGTTTGGGGGGGGGAGTGGCTTTCTTT
TRBJ2-3	NA	TRBD2	TRBV6-5	CASSGTGGTQYF	TGTGCCAGCAGCGGGACGGGAGGTACGCAGTATTTT
TRBJ2-1	NA	TRBD2	TRBV10-3	CAISESSGGKNEQFF	TGTGCCATCAGTGAGTCTAGCGGGGGGAAAAATGAGCAGTTCTTC
TRBJ1-1	NA	NA	TRBV3-1/TRBV3-2	CASSQVRASEAFF	TGTGCCAGCAGCCAAGTAAGGGCTTCTGAAGCTTTCTTT
TRBJ2-7	NA	NA	TRBV21-1	CASSKGRGDRIYEQYF	TGTGCCAGCAGCAAAGGCAGAGGGGACAGGATCTACGAGCAGTACTTC
TRBJ2-7	NA	TRBD2	TRBV5-6	CASSTSGPSSYEQYF	TGTGCCAGCAGCACTAGCGGGCCAAGCTCCTACGAGCAGTACTTC
TRBJ1-6	NA	NA	TRBV28	CASSPPGYDSPLHF	TGTGCCAGCAGCCCCCCAGGGTATGATTCACCCCTCCACTTT
TRBJ2-7	NA	NA	TRBV9	CASSVDGLTYEQYF	TGTGCCAGCAGCGTAGATGGTCTCACCTACGAGCAGTACTTC
TRBJ1-4	NA	NA	TRBV5-6	CASSLIEGGEKLFF	TGTGCCAGCAGCTTGATTGAAGGGGGTGAAAAACTGTTTTTT
TRBJ2-5	NA	TRBD2	TRBV7-9	CASGTSGTQETQYF	TGTGCCAGCGGGACTAGCGGGACACAAGAGACCCAGTACTTC
TRBJ1-4	NA	NA	TRBV5-8	CASRVGTVDNEKLFF	TGTGCCAGCAGGGTCGGTACAGTCGATAATGAAAAACTGTTTTTT
TRBJ2-7	once	NA	TRBV4-2	CASSYSGTSSYGQYF	TGTGCCAGCAGCTATTCCGGGACTTCTTCCTACGGGCAGTACTTC
TRBJ2-5	NA	NA	TRBV30	CAWRLGGGGETQYF	TGTGCCTGGAGGCTAGGGGGGGGCGGGGAGACCCAGTACTTC
TRBJ2-7	few	TRBD1	TRBV11-2	CASSSTGGDEQYF	TGTGCCAGCAGCTCGACAGGGGGCGACGAGCAGTACTTC
TRBJ2-7	few	NA	TRBV4-1	CASGRGPSYEQYF	TGCGCCAGCGGGCGGGGGCCCAGCTACGAGCAGTACTTC